The 15 T cell receptor beta chains below all came from one sample that was sequenced in a study of blood T cells in healthy people across ages. Next came a second PCR, run for about 6 to 12 cycles, which used a sample-barcoded 5' primer along with a J-beta primer mix. TCRdb re-analysed the 5' RACE reads in MiXCR, keeping a single row per CDR3 protein. The sample records about 630,000 distinct CDR3 sequences, around 20% being singletons. The sequencing sample was made of blood. These receptors came from a man in his 70s in good health.

This clonotype turned up a few times. Just one base apart from a much larger clone, this may be a read error. The chain recombines TRBV3-1 with TRBJ1-1; no clear D gene. The CDR3 runs 14 residues. Germline V gene sequence: CDR1 LGHDT, CDR2 YNNKEL (reference sequence). V was shortened by 6 bases and J by 3 bases, with 14 bases between the two germline ends. The CDR3 spells CASRPRIHHTEAFF. The CDR3 DNA sequence: TGTGCCAGCAGACCCAGGATCCACCACACTGAAGCTTTCTTT.

V is TRBV4-1 and J is TRBJ2-1, with D perhaps assigned TRBD1 or TRBD2 (6 bases each). Germline assignment: CDR1 MGHRA and CDR2 YSYEKL. The CDR3 spans 15 residues. V lost 3 bases to trimming and J lost 4 bases, with 13 bases between them. CDR3 DNA sequence: TGCGCCAGCAGCCAGGGAACGGGGGCATACAATGAGCAGTTCTTC. Translating it yields CASSQGTGAYNEQFF.

The sample holds a few counts of this clonotype. The chain links TRBV27 to TRBJ2-3; D remains ambiguous. V was pared by 5 bases and J by 2 bases, with 17 bases between. Germline loops: CDR1 MNHEY, CDR2 SMNVEV (reference sequence). The CDR3 consists of 16 residues. CDR3 protein: CASSPSSRRLTDTQYF. CDR3 in DNA: TGTGCCAGCAGTCCAAGCTCGCGGCGTCTCACAGATACGCAGTATTTT.

This clonotype was seen a few times. This chain uses TRBV6-1 with TRBJ2-7, with a tentative D call TRBD1 (5 bases). The CDR3 has 14 amino acids. Trimming stripped 7 bases from V and 1 base from J, with 14 bases between. Germline assignment: CDR1 MNHNS and CDR2 SASEGT. CDR3 DNA sequence: TGTGCCAGCATCGAGACAGCTGCGTCCTACGAGCAGTACTTC. Amino acids: CASIETAASYEQYF.

This chain connects TRBV7-2 to TRBJ2-3; 11 nucleotides agree with TRBD2. The germline gives CDR1 SGHTA, CDR2 FQGNSA. J gave up 5 bases and V 4 bases, and 2 bases lay outside the gene matches. CDR3 size: 14 residues. Written as DNA, the CDR3 is TGTGCCAGCAGCTCACTAGCGGGAGTAGATACGCAGTATTTT. Encoded protein: CASSSLAGVDTQYF.

This clonotype was observed a few times. This chain connects TRBV12-3 or TRBV12-4 to TRBJ2-5, with D perhaps TRBD1 (5 bases). V lost 3 bases and J 4 bases, leaving 15 bases between the germline ends. The length of the CDR3 is 15 residues. CDR3 DNA: TGTGCCAGCAGTTTTATAGAGAGGCAGGGAGAGACCCAGTACTTC. Amino acids: CASSFIERQGETQYF.

J is TRBJ2-7 and V is TRBV12-3 or TRBV12-4; 8 bases align to TRBD2. The end of the DNA is better explained by TRBJ2-5, so the J call may be wrong. The CDR3 sequence is 14 residues long. The CDR3 DNA reads as TGTGCCAGCAGTTTCGGGACTAGGGGAGAGACCCAGTACTTC. Encoded protein: CASSFGTRGETQYF.

The chain combines TRBV2 with TRBJ2-5, with 8 bases identical to TRBD1. The V and J ends lost 5 bases and 2 bases, in that order; junction bases with no gene match: 4. CDR3 length: 14 residues. CDR1 and CDR2 (germline): SNHLY, FYNNEI. CDR3 nucleotides: TGTGCCAGCAGTAGGGGACAGGTACAAGAGACCCAGTACTTC. Translated, it gives CASSRGQVQETQYF.

This rearrangement joins TRBV7-2 to TRBJ1-1; D unclear. The CDR3 has 15 residues. The V end lost 5 bases, the J end lost 0 bases, and 13 bases lay between the germline ends. CDR1 is SGHTA and CDR2 is FQGNSA in the germline V gene. CDR3 nucleotide sequence: TGTGCCAGCAGCCTGCTGGGAGGCTTGAACACTGAAGCTTTCTTT. It translates to CASSLLGGLNTEAFF.

This clonotype has more than one count but fewer than ten. The chain carries TRBV7-3 and TRBJ2-5; a weak D match, TRBD2 (6 bases). The end of the DNA is better explained by TRBJ2-1, so the J call may be wrong. Germline loops: CDR1 SGHTA, CDR2 FQGTGA. This CDR3 comprises 16 residues. This CDR3 reads CASSLTWEVGYNEQFF. The CDR3 bases are TGTGCCAGCAGCTTAACGTGGGAGGTGGGCTACAATGAGCAGTTCTTC.

This clonotype has at least ten counts. CDR3 sequence: CASSHGGLAYYEQYF. The CDR3 bases are TGTGCCAGCAGCCACGGGGGACTAGCGTACTACGAGCAGTACTTC. The chain joins TRBV7-2 to TRBJ2-7; the match to TRBD2 covers 10 bases. Germline CDR1 SGHTA, CDR2 FQGNSA. The length of the CDR3 is 15 residues. The junction had 7 bases not matched to a gene; V was cut back by 5 bases and J by 3 bases. Full variable domain (remainder filled in from reference TRBV7-2 and TRBJ2-7): GAGVSQSPSNKVTEKGKDVELRCDPISGHTALYWYRQSLGQGLEFLIYFQGNSAPDKSGLPSDRFSAERTGGSVSTLTIQRTQQEDSAVYLCASSHGGLAYYEQYFGPGTRLTVT.

This clonotype was seen more than once but under ten times. J is TRBJ2-1 and V is TRBV3-1; 8 bases align to TRBD2. Per germline, CDR1 LGHDT and CDR2 YNNKEL (reference sequence). The CDR3 is made up of 18 amino acids. The J segment lost 0 bases and the V segment lost 0 bases, leaving 7 bases of the junction unmatched. The CDR3 is CASSQDGVSGSSYNEQFF. As DNA, the CDR3 is TGTGCCAGCAGCCAAGATGGTGTGAGCGGGAGCTCCTACAATGAGCAGTTCTTC.

On this clonotype: A single base separates this from a much larger clone, so it may be a read error. V and J are TRBV9 and TRBJ1-2; TRBD1 might be the D (5 bases). CDR1 and CDR2 from the germline V gene are SGDLS and YYNGEE. This CDR3 is 13 amino acids long. CDR3 region: CANSVEGSGGYTF. The CDR3 DNA sequence: TGTGCCAACAGCGTAGAGGGGAGTGGTGGCTACACCTTC. Full variable domain (outside the CDR3, taken from reference TRBV9 and TRBJ1-2): DSGVTQTPKHLITATGQRVTLRCSPRSGDLSVYWYQQSLDQGLQFLIQYYNGEERAKGNILERFSAQQFPDLHSELNLSSLELGDSALYFCANSVEGSGGYTFGSGTRLTVV.

V usage is TRBV20-1 and J usage is TRBJ2-6; a weak D match, TRBD2 (6 bases). In germline, CDR1 is DFQATT, CDR2 SNEGSKA (reference sequence). The CDR3 consists of 18 residues. The V end was cut by 0 bases, the J end by 0 bases, with 15 bases between. CDR3 sequence (DNA): TGCAGTGCTAGAGATCGGCGGGACGGCTCCTCTGGGGCCAACGTCCTGACTTTC. It translates to CSARDRRDGSSGANVLTF.

The chain links TRBV24-1 to TRBJ2-6; D is unclear. This CDR3 spans 14 amino acids. V gave up 2 bases and J gave up 4 bases, with 5 bases separating them. Germline values: CDR1 KGHDR, CDR2 SFDVKD. For the CDR3, the DNA is TGTGCCACCAGTGATTACCCCGGGGCCAACGTCCTGACTTTC. As protein: CATSDYPGANVLTF.